These 22 T cell receptor beta chains were all obtained from the same sample, sequenced in a study of T cells in Graves' hyperthyroidism and ophthalmopathy. The source material, RNA transcripts, was used to amplify TCR beta CDR3 regions. HTBI primers were used for first-round RT-PCR of the TCR CDR3. TCRdb recomputed calls from the multiplex PCR reads with MiXCR, one row per CDR3 protein. The sample includes approximately 630,000 distinct CDR3 sequences, roughly 15% of them seen just once. Specimen: blood. Receptors originate from a woman under 40 with Graves' hyperthyroidism.

A remark on this clonotype: Just one base apart from a much larger clone, this may be a read error. The chain carries TRBV2 and TRBJ2-1; no clear D. Germline assignment: CDR1 SNHLY and CDR2 FYNNEI. The CDR3 is made up of 12 amino acids. V gave up 6 bases and J gave up 6 bases, with 9 bases separating them. The CDR3, as DNA: TGTGCCAGCAGCCCTTTCCCCAATGAGCAGTTCTTC. It codes for CASSPFPNEQFF.

This clonotype was observed at least ten times. This chain connects TRBV5-1 to TRBJ2-1; no firm D call. V lost 2 bases, J lost 9 bases, and 6 bases lay in between. Per germline, CDR1 SGHRS and CDR2 YFSETQ. This CDR3 has 11 residues. CDR3 nucleotides: TGCGCCAGCAGCTTTACCAGTGAGCAGTTCTTC. Its translation: CASSFTSEQFF.

This clonotype was found many times. The rearrangement joins TRBV29-1 to TRBJ2-1; possible D gene TRBD2, 5 bases. CDR1 and CDR2 (germline): SQVTM, ANQGSEA. The CDR3 spans 16 residues. Trimming stripped 4 bases from V and 2 bases from J, with 18 bases between. CDR3 amino acids: CSVGLASGYPYNEQFF. The CDR3 DNA is TGCAGCGTTGGTCTGGCGAGCGGCTACCCCTACAATGAGCAGTTCTTC.

This clonotype has a count of ten or more. The chain links TRBV27 to TRBJ2-7; 7 bases are a match to TRBD2. Germline V gene lookup returns CDR1 MNHEY and CDR2 SMNVEV (reference sequence). The trim removed 1 base at V and 3 bases at J, leaving 6 bases unmatched. The CDR3 has 15 residues. CDR3 sequence: CASSLFGGSLYEQYF. The DNA of the CDR3 is TGTGCCAGCAGTTTATTTGGCGGGAGCCTCTACGAGCAGTACTTC.

Concerning this clonotype: A much larger clone lies a single base off, so this may be a read error. The J gene is TRBJ1-1, the V gene TRBV6-5; D remains ambiguous. The CDR3 consists of 14 residues. Germline V gives CDR1 MNHEY, CDR2 SVGAGI. CDR3 in amino acids: CASSYVNANSEAFF. The CDR3 region has the DNA TGTGCCAGCAGTTACGTCAACGCCAACAGTGAAGCTTTCTTT.

This chain joins TRBV7-2 and TRBJ2-5, with 15 bases lining up with TRBD2. The CDR3 consists of 14 residues. CDR1 SGHTA and CDR2 FQGNSA come from the germline V gene. The ends lost 8 bases at V and 5 bases at J; junction bases unmatched: 3. CDR3 in amino acids: CASGGLAGGETQYF. The CDR3 nucleotides are TGTGCCAGCGGCGGACTAGCGGGAGGGGAGACCCAGTACTTC.

This clonotype was detected a few times. The chain is built from TRBV19 and TRBJ2-3, with a possible D match to TRBD1 (6 bases). The germline V gene encodes CDR1 LNHDA and CDR2 SQIVND (reference sequence). Trimming took 5 bases from V and 6 from J, leaving 24 bases between them. The CDR3 extends over 17 amino acids. In nucleotides, the CDR3 is TGTGCCAGTAGTTCGCAACACAGGGAATTAGTGATTGATACGCAGTATTTT. It encodes CASSSQHRELVIDTQYF.

This clonotype was observed a few times. V gene TRBV18 combines with J gene TRBJ2-7; D unresolved. This CDR3 is 15 amino acids long. Germline assignment: CDR1 KGHSH and CDR2 LQKENI. Trimming shortened V by 6 bases and J by 0 bases, and 15 bases separated the two germline ends. The CDR3: CASSPTGASSYEQYF. CDR3 nucleotide sequence: TGTGCCAGCTCGCCGACGGGCGCCAGCTCCTACGAGCAGTACTTC.

This clonotype was seen repeatedly, ten times or more. The CDR3 DNA follows: TGTGCCTCCCTCGCTAGCTACAATGAGCAGTTCTTC. As protein: CASLASYNEQFF. J is TRBJ2-1 and V is TRBV6-1; D remains ambiguous. CDR1 MNHNS and CDR2 SASEGT come from the germline V gene. This CDR3 comprises 12 residues. V was clipped by 11 bases and J by 3 bases, with 11 bases between them.

This clonotype was counted ten times or more. The gene calls are TRBV7-9 and TRBJ1-1, with TRBD1 matching 7 bases. V was clipped by 1 base and J by 7 bases; unmatched bases: 6. This CDR3 is 14 amino acids long. CDR1 is SEHNR, CDR2 FQNEAQ, per germline (reference sequence). In nucleotides, the CDR3 is TGTGCCAGCAGCTTAGAGGGGGCGCTTGATGAAGCTTTCTTT. Amino acid sequence: CASSLEGALDEAFF.

This clonotype has at least ten counts. The CDR3 spells CASSLGVATIGEQYF. The CDR3, as DNA: TGTGCCAGCAGCTTAGGAGTCGCTACTATTGGCGAGCAGTACTTC. The chain recombines TRBV7-2 with TRBJ2-7; D is unclear. The V end was cut by 1 base, the J end by 6 bases, with 16 bases between. The germline gives CDR1 SGHTA, CDR2 FQGNSA. There are 15 residues in the CDR3.

This clonotype has only a few counts. V gene TRBV5-6 combines with J gene TRBJ1-1, with 7 bases matching TRBD1. Per the germline V gene, CDR1 is SGHDT and CDR2 is YYEEEE. This CDR3 is built from 15 residues. J lost 2 bases, V lost 1 base, and 5 bases had no gene match. Here the CDR3 DNA reads TGTGCCAGCAGCTTGCGGGACAGTGACAACACTGAAGCTTTCTTT. This codes for CASSLRDSDNTEAFF.

This clonotype showed up many times. The J gene is TRBJ1-5, the V gene TRBV27; D gene uncertain. The germline gives CDR1 MNHEY, CDR2 SMNVEV (reference sequence). This CDR3 has 14 residues. Trimming cost V 4 bases and J 6 bases, with 13 bases left between them. In DNA form, the CDR3 reads TGTGCCAGCAGTTCCCGTGGGGTAGGTCAGCCCCAGCATTTT. Protein sequence: CASSSRGVGQPQHF.

This clonotype has at least ten counts. V is TRBV6-1 and J is TRBJ2-1; 9 nucleotides match TRBD1. The CDR3 has 16 residues. Losses at the gene ends were 6 bases for V and 7 bases for J; bases not matched to a gene: 13. The germline gives CDR1 MNHNS, CDR2 SASEGT. For the CDR3, the DNA is TGTGCCAGCAGGGGGAGCTTACAGGGGGCGATAAATGAGCAGTTCTTC. It is translated as CASRGSLQGAINEQFF.

Concerning this clonotype itself: Possible read error: a much larger clone is one base away. V is TRBV30 and J is TRBJ2-7; 10 bases map to TRBD2. This CDR3 comprises 13 residues. Germline loops: CDR1 GTSNPN, CDR2 SVGIG (reference sequence). CDR3 loop: CAWSAGTSVEQDF. DNA for the CDR3: TGTGCCTGGAGTGCCGGGACTAGCGTCGAGCAGGACTTC.

This clonotype was observed at least ten times. The chain employs TRBV4-3 and TRBJ2-5, with 7 bases aligning to TRBD2. The CDR3 loop spans 17 amino acids. Germline V gives CDR1 LGHNA, CDR2 YSLEER. V lost 0 bases and J lost 1; bases outside the gene matches: 8. CDR3: CASSQDPAGLSQETQYF. Here the CDR3 DNA reads TGCGCCAGCAGCCAAGACCCAGCGGGGTTAAGCCAAGAGACCCAGTACTTC.

In its sample, this clonotype was seen many times. This chain connects TRBV2 to TRBJ2-7, with 7 bases that match TRBD2. The CDR3 is 14 residues long. Losses at the gene ends were 8 bases for V and 6 bases for J; bases not matched to a gene: 13. Germline assignment: CDR1 SNHLY and CDR2 FYNNEI. In DNA, the CDR3 is TGTGCCAGCGGGAGGGACCCCCTGAAAAGCGAGCAGTACTTC. This translates into CASGRDPLKSEQYF.

The chain joins TRBV5-1 to TRBJ2-2, with D maybe TRBD2 (5 bases). The germline V and J ends were trimmed by 0 bases and 1 base, with 10 bases remaining between them. Germline values: CDR1 SGHRS, CDR2 YFSETQ. The CDR3 consists of 16 residues. CDR3 sequence reads: CASSLGGSENTGELFF. The CDR3 bases are TGCGCCAGCAGCTTGGGTGGTAGCGAGAACACCGGGGAGCTGTTTTTT. Based on the CDR3 plus reference TRBV5-1 and TRBJ2-2, the full variable domain is KAGVTQTPRYLIKTRGQQVTLSCSPISGHRSVSWYQQTPGQGLQFLFEYFSETQRNKGNFPGRFSGRQFSNSRSEMNVSTLELGDSALYLCASSLGGSENTGELFFGEGSRLTVL.

This clonotype was detected many times. V and J are TRBV27 and TRBJ1-3, with D possibly TRBD1 on 6 matching bases. The CDR3 is made up of 15 amino acids. Trimming pared 6 bases from V and 0 bases from J, leaving 12 bases between. Germline V lookup: CDR1 MNHEY, CDR2 SMNVEV (reference sequence). Here the CDR3 reads CASRLTGHSGNTIYF. The CDR3 DNA reads TGTGCCAGCAGACTAACAGGGCACTCTGGAAACACCATATATTTT.

This clonotype was counted many times. The genes are TRBV3-1 and TRBJ2-4, with 7 bases that match TRBD2. Trimming at V came to 2 bases and at J to 7 bases, leaving 5 bases not matched to a gene. This CDR3 region has 14 residues. The germline gives CDR1 LGHDT, CDR2 YNNKEL (reference sequence). CDR3 DNA sequence: TGTGCCAGCAGCCAAAGTGGGAGGGAGAACATTCAGTACTTC. It translates to CASSQSGRENIQYF.

The sample holds a few counts of this clonotype. This chain joins TRBV20-1 and TRBJ2-1; perhaps TRBD2 as D (6 bases). CDR1 and CDR2 (germline): DFQATT, SNEGSKA (reference sequence). The V end lost 3 bases, the J end lost 7 bases, and 16 bases lay between the germline ends. The CDR3 covers 14 residues. CDR3 nucleotide sequence: TGCAGTGCTAGCCGGGACTCGTATTCAAATGAGCAGTTCTTC. It specifies CSASRDSYSNEQFF.

This clonotype was detected only a few times. This sequence joins TRBV12-3 or TRBV12-4 and TRBJ2-2, with D uncertain. The CDR3 loop spans 14 amino acids. V dropped 6 bases and J dropped 3 bases, with 11 bases sitting between them. The CDR3 sequence is CASRLATYTGELFF. DNA for the CDR3: TGTGCCAGCAGATTGGCGACGTACACCGGGGAGCTGTTTTTT.